This T cell receptor (beta chain) was identified in a study of neoadjuvant anti-PD-1 for oral cavity cancer. Survey sequencing of tumors mostly used 4.5 to 6 ug DNA, two replicates. TCRdb's table, derived via immunoSEQ multiplex PCR, lists solely in-frame clones and lacks some. In the table there are 20,000 to 25,000 clones, 35% to 50% of which are singletons. The time point is: after neoadjuvant nivolumab, at surgical resection. Germline V gives CDR1 LNHNV, CDR2 YYDKDF (reference sequence). The CDR3 runs 14 residues. V shed 5 bases and J 6 bases; nucleotides not matched to a gene: 6. This specimen was tumor tissue, taken after nivolumab (anti-PD-1) treatment. This receptor was obtained from a person aged 35 to 85 with oral cavity squamous cell carcinoma. V gene TRBV15 combines with J gene TRBJ2-1; 8 bases align to TRBD2. This CDR3 reads CATSGTRGPNEQFF. The CDR3 coding sequence is TGTGCCACCAGCGGGACTAGGGGCCCCAATGAGCAGTTCTTC.